This entry concerns a single T cell receptor beta chain. Its antigen remains unidentified. Trimming pared 5 bases from V and 5 bases from J, leaving 18 bases between. The CDR3 length is 16 residues. The TCR beta cDNA libraries carried unique molecular identifiers. TCRdb re-derived calls from the PCR reads in MiXCR, one entry per CDR3 protein. Here the sample spans roughly 170,000 distinct CDR3 sequences, approximately 28% being singletons. These data belong to a study of post-analysis software for immune sequencing data. Study-wide findings and caveats: Samples from a shared batch, those prepared together, strongly co-clustered by F measure. There were about 5 TRBV segments more frequent in patients than controls, and TRBV5-6, TRBV5-1 and TRBV20-1 were among them. Among multiple sclerosis patients, normalized Chao1 diversity was significantly below that of controls.

What was sequenced was blood. The clonotype comes from a girl aged 5-17 years with multiple sclerosis. V and J are TRBV12-3 or TRBV12-4 and TRBJ2-2; tentatively, D is TRBD1 (7 bases). The CDR3 nucleotides read TGTGCCAGCAGTCCAGGGGGGTTGGTATCGACCGGGGAGCTGTTTTTT. The encoded protein is CASSPGGLVSTGELFF.